This T cell receptor (beta chain) was recorded in a study of a mutant IDH1 vaccine in newly diagnosed glioma. Time point in this sample: baseline, week 1 (first vaccination visit). Treatment meaning: pre-vaccination baseline after standard-of-care therapy. TCRdb's table, derived via immunoSEQ multiplex PCR, lists solely in-frame clones and lacks some. The table includes about 24,000 clones, just over 90% detected once. This CDR3 is built from 13 residues. Trimming shortened V by 6 bases and J by 2 bases, and 11 bases separated the two germline ends. Germline V CDR1 and CDR2: MNHEY, SMNVEV (reference sequence).

This TCR came from a man aged 25-40 years with glioma. The rearrangement uses TRBV27 and TRBJ2-7, with D maybe TRBD2 (6 bases). The sequenced sample was PBMCs, obtained from a glioma patient treated with radiotherapy, temozolomide or both. Here the CDR3 DNA reads TGTGCCAGCAGCCCCGGGGGTCCCTACGAGCAGTACTTC. Protein: CASSPGGPYEQYF.